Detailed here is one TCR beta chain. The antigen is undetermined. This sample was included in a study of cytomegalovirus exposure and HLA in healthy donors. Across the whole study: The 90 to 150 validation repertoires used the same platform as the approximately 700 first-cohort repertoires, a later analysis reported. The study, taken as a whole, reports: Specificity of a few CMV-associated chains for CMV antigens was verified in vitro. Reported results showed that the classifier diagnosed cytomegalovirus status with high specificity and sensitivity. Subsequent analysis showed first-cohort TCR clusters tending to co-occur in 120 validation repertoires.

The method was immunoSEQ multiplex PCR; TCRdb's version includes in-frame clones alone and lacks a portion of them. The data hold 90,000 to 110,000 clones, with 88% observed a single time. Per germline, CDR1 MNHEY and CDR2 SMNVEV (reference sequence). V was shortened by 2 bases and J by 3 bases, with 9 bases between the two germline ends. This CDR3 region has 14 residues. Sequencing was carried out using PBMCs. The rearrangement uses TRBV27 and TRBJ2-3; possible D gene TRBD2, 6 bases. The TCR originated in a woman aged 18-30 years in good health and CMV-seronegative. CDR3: CASSLGLPTDTQYF. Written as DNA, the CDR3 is TGTGCCAGCAGTTTAGGACTACCTACAGATACGCAGTATTTT.